A single sample gave rise to the 27 T cell receptor beta chains below, sequenced in a study of T-cell memory formation after mild COVID-19. Using its own MiXCR run on the 5' RACE reads, TCRdb lists one record per CDR3 protein. Of around 420,000 distinct CDR3 sequences detected, 24% appear once; the ten largest clones hold around 9.5%. Sequenced input: PBMCs or a T cell subset sorted from them (not recorded which). The origin of the receptors is an adult woman who had mild COVID-19 (a few samples of this study predate the infection). Cell type and time point are not known.

In this sample, this clonotype turned up a few times. The chain is built from TRBV4-1 and TRBJ2-7, with 8 bases fitting TRBD1. The V segment lost 3 bases and the J segment 2 bases; nucleotides outside the gene matches: 3. The CDR3 is 14 residues long. CDR1 MGHRA and CDR2 YSYEKL come from the germline V gene. The DNA of the CDR3 is TGCGCCAGCAGCCAGGGGACAGGTACCTACGAGCAGTACTTC. Encoded protein: CASSQGTGTYEQYF.

The chain carries TRBV9 and TRBJ2-3; 8 bases agree with TRBD1. With V trimmed by 0 bases and J by 4 bases, 4 bases remained unmatched. The germline CDR1 and CDR2 sequences are SGDLS and YYNGEE. The CDR3 is 15 residues long. CDR3 in amino acids: CASSVVGTGADTQYF. Here the CDR3 DNA reads TGTGCCAGCAGCGTAGTGGGGACAGGTGCAGATACGCAGTATTTT.

This clonotype was recorded many times. CDR3 DNA: TGTGCCAGCTCACCTGGGCAGGATCAAGAGACCCAGTACTTC. Translation gives CASSPGQDQETQYF. This chain uses TRBV18 with TRBJ2-5; D is uncertain. Germline values: CDR1 KGHSH, CDR2 LQKENI. This CDR3 is built from 14 residues. The V end was cut by 3 bases, the J end by 2 bases, with 10 bases between. Together with reference TRBV18 and TRBJ2-5, the CDR3 gives the full variable domain: NAGVMQNPRHLVRRRGQEARLRCSPMKGHSHVYWYRQLPEEGLKFMVYLQKENIIDESGMPKERFSAEFPKEGPSILRIQQVVRGDSAAYFCASSPGQDQETQYFGPGTRLLVL.

The CDR3: CASSEKRGKYYEQYF. The CDR3 nucleotides read TGTGCCAGCAGTGAAAAGCGGGGCAAATACTACGAGCAGTACTTC. V gene TRBV2 combines with J gene TRBJ2-7; 7 bases are shared with TRBD2. Germline assignment: CDR1 SNHLY and CDR2 FYNNEI. V shed 2 bases, J shed 3 bases, and the junction held 7 bases outside the gene matches. This CDR3 is 15 amino acids long. The full variable domain, rest sourced from reference TRBV2 and TRBJ2-7, is EPEVTQTPSHQVTQMGQEVILRCVPISNHLYFYWYRQILGQKVEFLVSFYNNEISEKSEIFDDQFSVERPDGSNFTLKIRSTKLEDSAMYFCASSEKRGKYYEQYFGPGTRLTVT.

In this sample, this clonotype turned up many times. The chain couples TRBV27 to TRBJ2-1; 11 bases line up with TRBD2. CDR3 length: 17 residues. Germline V CDR1 and CDR2: MNHEY, SMNVEV (reference sequence). Trimming took 5 bases from V and 4 from J; bases not matched to a gene: 10. CDR3 coding DNA: TGTGCCAGCAGTGATACTAGCGGGAGCCTCTTTTACAATGAGCAGTTCTTC. Translation gives CASSDTSGSLFYNEQFF.

This rearrangement joins TRBV20-1 to TRBJ2-2, with 11 nucleotides matching TRBD2. Unmatched junction bases numbered 7, after V lost 3 bases and J lost 7 bases. Germline V gene data show CDR1 as DFQATT and CDR2 as SNEGSKA (reference sequence). This CDR3 region has 15 residues. CDR3 region: CSARVAGGQSGELFF. DNA of the CDR3: TGCAGTGCTAGGGTAGCGGGAGGGCAAAGCGGGGAGCTGTTTTTT.

This clonotype was seen more than once but under ten times. The chain is built from TRBV6-6 and TRBJ2-7; 7 positions match TRBD1. The germline gives CDR1 MNHNY, CDR2 SVGAGI (reference sequence). This CDR3 region has 16 residues. The V gene end was trimmed by 5 bases and the J gene end by 1 base; junction bases not matched to a gene: 11. The CDR3 nucleotides read TGTGCCAGCAGTCCTTCCCGGGACAGAGTTTCCTACGAGCAGTACTTC. Translating it yields CASSPSRDRVSYEQYF.

This chain uses TRBV4-3 with TRBJ2-1, with 14 bases aligning to TRBD2. With 6 bases clipped from V and 8 bases from J, the junction kept 3 bases outside the gene matches. This CDR3 is 14 amino acids long. Germline lookup yields CDR1 LGHNA and CDR2 YSLEER. The CDR3 bases are TGCGCCAGCAGAGGGACTAGCGGGAGCTATGAGCAGTTCTTC. Protein: CASRGTSGSYEQFF.

There are a few counts of this clonotype. The chain uses TRBV20-1 and TRBJ1-2; the D gene is possibly TRBD1 (6 bases). Germline V gene lookup returns CDR1 DFQATT and CDR2 SNEGSKA (reference sequence). The V end lost 4 bases, the J end lost 4 bases, and 16 bases lay between the germline ends. The CDR3 runs 14 residues. Here the CDR3 reads CSAIGGAAGYGYTF. The CDR3 DNA sequence: TGCAGTGCTATCGGGGGGGCGGCTGGCTATGGCTACACCTTC.

There are a few counts of this clonotype. The chain joins TRBV20-1 to TRBJ1-6; 9 bases agree with TRBD1. Germline loops: CDR1 DFQATT, CDR2 SNEGSKA (reference sequence). This CDR3 region has 15 residues. With V trimmed by 1 base and J by 10 bases, 8 bases remained unmatched. In DNA form, the CDR3 reads TGCAGTGCTAGAGGGAAACAGGGGGCTCGGTCACCCCTCCACTTT. Its protein product is CSARGKQGARSPLHF.

The chain uses TRBV12-3 or TRBV12-4 and TRBJ2-1; 13 nucleotides agree with TRBD2. The trim removed 6 bases at V and 2 bases at J, leaving 10 bases unmatched. The CDR3 is 18 residues long. CDR3 in amino acids: CASSQGLAGAQTYNEQFF. In nucleotides, the CDR3 is TGTGCCAGCAGCCAAGGACTAGCGGGAGCCCAGACCTACAATGAGCAGTTCTTC.

This clonotype was picked up a small number of times. The chain has TRBV30 and TRBJ1-5; D unclear. The V gene's germline CDR1 is GTSNPN and CDR2 SVGIG (reference sequence). This CDR3 is 14 amino acids long. Between the trimmed V and J ends, which lost 2 bases and 1 base, there was a span of 9 bases. The chain's CDR3 is CAWSRRQSNQPQHF. The CDR3 DNA reads TGTGCCTGGAGTCGTCGTCAAAGCAATCAGCCCCAGCATTTT.

The sample holds a few counts of this clonotype. J is TRBJ2-5 and V is TRBV29-1, with 8 bases that match TRBD2. The V gene's germline CDR1 is SQVTM and CDR2 ANQGSEA. The length of the CDR3 is 12 residues. Unmatched junction bases numbered 4, after V lost 3 bases and J lost 7 bases. The DNA of the CDR3 is TGCAGCGTTGACGGGGGGGCCTCGACCCAGTACTTC. Translating it yields CSVDGGASTQYF.

This clonotype was recorded a few times. V usage is TRBV4-2 and J usage is TRBJ2-5, with 8 bases matching TRBD2. This CDR3 comprises 16 residues. With V trimmed by 0 bases and J by 5 bases, 8 bases remained unmatched. Per germline, CDR1 LGHNA and CDR2 YNFKEQ. CDR3 DNA sequence: TGTGCCAGCAGCCAAGATTCCCAGCGGGGGTTGGAGACCCAGTACTTC. It translates to CASSQDSQRGLETQYF.

This chain links TRBV29-1 with TRBJ2-3; no firm D call. CDR3 length: 13 residues. CDR1 is SQVTM, CDR2 ANQGSEA, per germline. V lost 4 bases and J 0 bases, leaving 8 bases between the germline ends. The CDR3 protein is CSVGQASTDTQYF. The CDR3 nucleotides read TGCAGCGTTGGTCAAGCCAGCACAGATACGCAGTATTTT.

The chain has TRBV7-9 and TRBJ2-7, with D possibly matching TRBD2 (5 bases). The CDR3 extends over 12 amino acids. Between the trimmed V and J ends, which lost 5 bases and 6 bases, there was a span of 11 bases. The V gene's germline CDR1 is SEHNR and CDR2 FQNEAQ (reference sequence). For the CDR3, the DNA is TGTGCCAGCAGCCAAGGTACTAGCGAGCAGTACTTC. Translated, it gives CASSQGTSEQYF. The variable domain in full, with the rest retrieved from reference TRBV7-9 and TRBJ2-7, is DTGVSQNPRHKITKRGQNVTFRCDPISEHNRLYWYRQTLGQGPEFLTYFQNEAQLEKSRLLSDRFSAERPKGSFSTLEIQRTEQGDSAMYLCASSQGTSEQYFGPGTRLTVT.

This clonotype was observed a few times. The chain is built from TRBV5-5 and TRBJ1-1, with D hard to call. The CDR3 loop spans 11 amino acids. The germline gives CDR1 SGHKS, CDR2 YYEKEE (reference sequence). V was shortened by 4 bases and J by 9 bases, with 10 bases between the two germline ends. CDR3 region: CASSRNIQAFF. The CDR3 DNA is TGTGCCAGCAGCCGCAATATACAAGCTTTCTTT.

This sequence joins TRBV5-1 and TRBJ2-7, with 8 bases matching TRBD2. The CDR3 is 15 residues long. The germline gives CDR1 SGHRS, CDR2 YFSETQ. V shed 1 base, J shed 3 bases, and the junction held 6 bases outside the gene matches. The CDR3 protein is CASSLTSGDLYEQYF. The CDR3, as DNA: TGCGCCAGCAGCTTGACTAGCGGAGACCTCTACGAGCAGTACTTC. Using reference TRBV5-1 and TRBJ2-7 for the parts outside the CDR3, the full variable domain is KAGVTQTPRYLIKTRGQQVTLSCSPISGHRSVSWYQQTPGQGLQFLFEYFSETQRNKGNFPGRFSGRQFSNSRSEMNVSTLELGDSALYLCASSLTSGDLYEQYFGPGTRLTVT.

Only a few counts were recorded for this clonotype. CDR3 region: CASTDATNEKLFF. As DNA, the CDR3 is TGTGCCAGCACGGACGCAACTAATGAAAAACTGTTTTTT. The chain combines TRBV6-5 with TRBJ1-4; D call uncertain. The V gene's germline CDR1 is MNHEY and CDR2 SVGAGI. Trimming left V 7 bases short and J 0 bases short, with 6 bases between. The CDR3 extends over 13 amino acids.

V is TRBV4-3 and J is TRBJ1-2; 9 bases fit TRBD1. V was clipped by 1 base and J by 4 bases; unmatched bases: 4. The CDR3 is 15 residues long. The germline V gene encodes CDR1 LGHNA and CDR2 YSLEER. CDR3 nucleotide sequence: TGCGCCAGCAGCCAAGGGACAGGGGAGGGCTATGGCTACACCTTC. Protein: CASSQGTGEGYGYTF.

This clonotype occurred a few times. V is TRBV14 and J is TRBJ2-1; 14 bases are a match to TRBD2. CDR1 and CDR2 (germline): SGHDN, FVKESK. The CDR3 length is 17 residues. Trimming removed 5 bases from V and 1 base from J; junction bases left unmatched: 4. The CDR3 region is CASSTRLAGGSYNEQFF. The CDR3 DNA reads TGTGCCAGCAGCACCCGACTAGCGGGAGGGTCCTACAATGAGCAGTTCTTC.

A few counts support this clonotype. This rearrangement joins TRBV7-9 to TRBJ2-7; 12 bases match TRBD2. The V and J ends lost 6 bases and 6 bases, in that order; junction bases with no gene match: 9. This CDR3 is built from 15 residues. The germline V gene has CDR1 SEHNR and CDR2 FQNEAQ (reference sequence). The DNA for the CDR3 is TGTGCCAGCAGATACTCTAGCGGGGGGGATCGCGAGCAGTACTTC. This encodes CASRYSSGGDREQYF.

The chain is built from TRBV28 and TRBJ1-1; no clear D gene. Trimming shortened V by 5 bases and J by 10 bases, and 11 bases separated the two germline ends. Germline V gene data show CDR1 as MDHEN and CDR2 as SYDVKM. This CDR3 has 11 residues. The CDR3 here is CASSPTRRAFF. The DNA of the CDR3 is TGTGCCAGCAGTCCGACGAGGAGAGCTTTCTTT.

This rearrangement joins TRBV25-1 to TRBJ2-2; the match to TRBD1 covers 8 bases. CDR3 length: 14 residues. V lost 4 bases and J lost 7; bases outside the gene matches: 5. Germline V gives CDR1 MGHDK, CDR2 SYGVNS. CDR3 in DNA: TGTGCCAGCAGTGCCTGGACAGGGAGCGGGGAGCTGTTTTTT. It codes for CASSAWTGSGELFF. The full variable domain, in which reference TRBV25-1 and TRBJ2-2 provide the parts outside the CDR3, is EADIYQTPRYLVIGTGKKITLECSQTMGHDKMYWYQQDPGMELHLIHYSYGVNSTEKGDLSSESTVSRIRTEHFPLTLESARPSHTSQYLCASSAWTGSGELFFGEGSRLTVL.

CDR3 in amino acids: CASSLDRAGYTF. CDR3 nucleotides: TGTGCCAGCAGCTTAGACAGGGCTGGCTACACCTTC. The chain joins TRBV7-2 to TRBJ1-2, with D perhaps matching TRBD1 (6 bases). Trimming left V 1 base short and J 7 bases short, with 7 bases between. CDR3 length equals 12 residues. CDR1 and CDR2 (germline): SGHTA, FQGNSA.

This clonotype occurred a few times. The V gene is TRBV10-3, the J gene TRBJ2-7, with 7 bases aligning to TRBD1. With V trimmed by 6 bases and J by 6 bases, 8 bases remained unmatched. Germline lookup yields CDR1 ENHRY and CDR2 SYGVKD. The CDR3 has 13 amino acids. The CDR3 sequence is CAIRGTVVAEQYF. The CDR3, as DNA: TGTGCCATCAGGGGGACAGTCGTCGCCGAGCAGTACTTC.

This clonotype was observed a handful of times. V is TRBV15 and J is TRBJ2-5, with D perhaps matching TRBD2 (6 bases). Germline CDR1 and CDR2: LNHNV and YYDKDF (reference sequence). V was trimmed by 4 bases and J by 0 bases, leaving 12 bases between them. This CDR3 region has 15 residues. The CDR3 sequence is CATSTYRDYQETQYF. Written as DNA, the CDR3 is TGTGCCACCAGCACATACCGGGACTACCAAGAGACCCAGTACTTC.